What follows are 20 T cell receptor beta chains derived from one specimen sequenced in a study of high-grade serous ovarian cancer treatment subgroups (dated by TCRdb to the early 2020s). Tumor samples were obtained before definitive surgery or chemotherapy. Library creation used the immunoSEQ multiplex PCR assay. TCRdb took this table from immuneACCESS and kept in-frame rearrangements with V and J called. Such tables lack part of the clones; where checked against another copy, unresolved V genes explain under half of the gap, and the rest is unexplained. Counted in this sample were around 1,600 clones; approximately 70% of them appeared once. The top ten clones comprise roughly 13% of the sample. Sequencing input: tumor tissue. All receptors derive from a human donor with high-grade serous ovarian cancer.

This sequence joins TRBV10-3 and TRBJ2-4; 8 nucleotides line up with TRBD1. The CDR3 has 14 residues. The ends lost 9 bases at V and 6 bases at J; junction bases unmatched: 10. Per germline, CDR1 ENHRY and CDR2 SYGVKD. The CDR3 is CAIPRGRGGNIQYF. CDR3 nucleotides: TGTGCCATACCCAGGGGGCGAGGAGGAAACATTCAGTACTTC.

CDR3 bases: TGTGCCAGCAGCCGAGAGACAGTTAGTGAAAAACTGTTTTTT. Amino acid sequence: CASSRETVSEKLFF. V usage is TRBV4-2 and J usage is TRBJ1-4; a possible D gene is TRBD1 (5 bases). There are 14 residues in the CDR3. V lost 4 bases to trimming and J lost 7 bases, with 13 bases between them. Germline CDR1 and CDR2: LGHNA and YNFKEQ.

The chain recombines TRBV11-3 with TRBJ2-1, with D perhaps matching TRBD1 or TRBD2 (5 bases each). From germline, CDR1 is SGHNT and CDR2 YENEEA. Deletions cut 7 bases from V and 6 bases from J, with 22 bases between. This CDR3 is built from 16 residues. This CDR3 is CASTPWGTHGANEQFF. CDR3 bases: TGTGCCAGCACCCCCTGGGGGACCCATGGGGCCAATGAGCAGTTCTTC.

This chain links TRBV11-3 with TRBJ2-1, with TRBD2 matching over 11 bases. CDR1 is SGHNT, CDR2 YENEEA, per germline. This CDR3 spans 16 amino acids. The V and J ends lost 4 bases and 2 bases, in that order; junction bases with no gene match: 4. CDR3 coding DNA: TGTGCCAGCAGCTCTGGGACTAGCGGTACCTACAATGAGCAGTTCTTC. This translates into CASSSGTSGTYNEQFF.

V gene TRBV7-2 combines with J gene TRBJ1-2, with TRBD1 matching over 7 bases. The J segment lost 10 bases and the V segment lost 1 base, leaving 9 bases of the junction unmatched. CDR1 and CDR2 (germline): SGHTA, FQGNSA. The length of the CDR3 is 14 residues. The CDR3 is CASSLVETGSPYTF. CDR3 bases: TGTGCCAGCAGCTTAGTTGAGACAGGGTCGCCCTACACCTTC.

J is TRBJ2-3 and V is TRBV2; D might be TRBD2 (5 bases). Germline CDR1 SNHLY, CDR2 FYNNEI. The V end was cut by 2 bases, the J end by 2 bases, with 8 bases between. CDR3 length: 14 residues. For the CDR3, the DNA is TGTGCCAGCAGTGAATATGACTACACAGATACGCAGTATTTT. This translates into CASSEYDYTDTQYF.

This clone was picked up a small number of times. The chain recombines TRBV19 with TRBJ1-5, with D possibly matching TRBD1 (6 bases). The germline CDR1 and CDR2 sequences are LNHDA and SQIVND (reference sequence). The CDR3 covers 14 residues. The V gene lost 3 bases and the J gene lost 7 bases, with 13 bases spanning the gap. In DNA, the CDR3 is TGTGCCAGTAGTATCCTACAGGGAGACCAGCCCCAGCATTTT. This gives the protein CASSILQGDQPQHF.

This clone turned up a few times. The J gene is TRBJ1-1, the V gene TRBV9, with D uncertain. The germline CDR1 and CDR2 sequences are SGDLS and YYNGEE. The V gene lost 0 bases and the J gene lost 1 base, with 10 bases spanning the gap. The CDR3 is 15 residues long. The chain's CDR3 is CASSVDMAWNTEAFF. CDR3 bases: TGTGCCAGCAGCGTAGATATGGCATGGAACACTGAAGCTTTCTTT.

CDR3 nucleotides: TGTGCCAGCAGCCCCCACCCGGTCCAGCAAGAGACCCAGTACTTC. Translated, it gives CASSPHPVQQETQYF. V gene TRBV5-5 combines with J gene TRBJ2-5; no clear D gene. CDR1 is SGHKS, CDR2 YYEKEE, per germline (reference sequence). The ends were cut back, 4 bases at V and 2 bases at J, with 15 bases in the middle. The CDR3 runs 15 residues. Drawing the rest from reference TRBV5-5 and TRBJ2-5, the complete variable domain is DAGVTQSPTHLIKTRGQQVTLRCSPISGHKSVSWYQQVLGQGPQFIFQYYEKEERGRGNFPDRFSARQFPNYSSELNVNALLLGDSALYLCASSPHPVQQETQYFGPGTRLLVL.

The V call is TRBV7-2, the J call TRBJ2-6, with 9 positions matching TRBD2. This CDR3 has 16 amino acids. Germline lookup yields CDR1 SGHTA and CDR2 FQGNSA. V lost 8 bases to trimming and J lost 0 bases; unmatched junction nucleotides: 5. The CDR3 DNA is TGTGCCAGCCGGCGCGGGGGGGACTCTGGGGCCAACGTCCTGACTTTC. This gives the protein CASRRGGDSGANVLTF.

The chain uses TRBV6-5 and TRBJ2-5, with D uncertain. The germline CDR1 and CDR2 sequences are MNHEY and SVGAGI. This CDR3 spans 13 amino acids. With 5 bases removed from V and 1 base from J, the gap between germline ends came to 8 bases. The CDR3 sequence: CASSRTAQETQYF. The CDR3 coding sequence is TGTGCCAGCAGTCGGACGGCCCAAGAGACCCAGTACTTC.

Judged by abundance, this clone is large (0.1 to 1%). The chain couples TRBV5-1 to TRBJ2-7; 12 bases are shared with TRBD2. Germline V gene lookup returns CDR1 SGHRS and CDR2 YFSETQ. V was pared by 4 bases and J by 1 base, with 0 bases of the junction left unmatched. This CDR3 has 14 residues. The CDR3 region is CASSGLAGSYEQYF. CDR3 bases: TGCGCCAGCAGCGGACTAGCGGGGTCCTACGAGCAGTACTTC.

Written as DNA, the CDR3 is TGTGCCAGTAGATCATTTCAGGGGAGCGCGACTGGCTACACCTTC. Amino acids: CASRSFQGSATGYTF. This rearrangement joins TRBV19 to TRBJ1-2; D may be TRBD1 (6 bases). The CDR3 consists of 15 residues. V was shortened by 6 bases and J by 7 bases, with 21 bases between the two germline ends. The germline V gene has CDR1 LNHDA and CDR2 SQIVND (reference sequence).

V and J are TRBV21-1 and TRBJ2-5; the table's D gene call, TRBD1, was not cross checked with the DNA. TRBV21-1 is assigned pseudogene status. CDR3 length: 16 amino acids. CDR3 nucleotides: TGTGCCAGCAGCACTCCCGGGACAAGATTCCAAGAGACCCAGTACTTC. It yields the protein CASSTPGTRFQETQYF.

Comment on this clone: In the same sample, other DNA sequences code for this CDR3. The rearrangement joins TRBV10-3 to TRBJ2-7, with D tentatively TRBD2 (5 bases). This CDR3 has 16 amino acids. Trimming took off 3 bases at V and 2 bases at J, with 17 bases between the two ends. Germline V gene lookup returns CDR1 ENHRY and CDR2 SYGVKD. The CDR3 spells CAISDGLVNSAYEQYF. The CDR3 nucleotides read TGTGCCATCAGTGATGGACTGGTAAACAGCGCCTACGAGCAGTACTTC.

This chain uses TRBV27 with TRBJ2-2; D could derive from TRBD1 or TRBD2 (5 bases each). Between the trimmed V and J ends, which lost 8 bases and 6 bases, there was a span of 16 bases. The germline gives CDR1 MNHEY, CDR2 SMNVEV (reference sequence). CDR3 length equals 14 residues. The CDR3 is CASQGTEGSGELFF. DNA of the CDR3: TGTGCCAGCCAAGGGACCGAGGGATCCGGGGAGCTGTTTTTT.

The V call is TRBV19, the J call TRBJ1-5; no clear D. Between the trimmed V and J ends, which lost 4 bases and 5 bases, there was a span of 9 bases. In germline, CDR1 is LNHDA, CDR2 SQIVND (reference sequence). The CDR3 has 13 residues. CDR3 coding DNA: TGTGCCAGTAGTAAAGGGTTCGATCAGCCCCAGCATTTT. Its protein is CASSKGFDQPQHF.

CDR3 protein: CASSLTEQETQYF. CDR3 DNA sequence: TGTGCCAGCAGTTTGACAGAACAAGAGACCCAGTACTTC. The chain has TRBV14 and TRBJ2-5; possible D gene TRBD1, 5 bases. The V end was cut by 6 bases, the J end by 2 bases, with 10 bases between. Germline V CDR1 and CDR2: SGHDN, FVKESK. CDR3 length equals 13 residues. Drawing the rest from reference TRBV14 and TRBJ2-5, the complete variable domain is EAGVTQFPSHSVIEKGQTVTLRCDPISGHDNLYWYRRVMGKEIKFLLHFVKESKQDESGMPNNRFLAERTGGTYSTLKVQPAELEDSGVYFCASSLTEQETQYFGPGTRLLVL.

This rearrangement joins TRBV19 to TRBJ2-1; D possibly uses TRBD1 or TRBD2 (6 bases each). Between the trimmed V and J ends, which lost 4 bases and 6 bases, there was a span of 13 bases. The germline V gene has CDR1 LNHDA and CDR2 SQIVND (reference sequence). The CDR3 length is 14 residues. The CDR3 bases are TGTGCCAGTAGTACCGGCGGAGGGGGCAATGAGCAGTTCTTC. Its protein product is CASSTGGGGNEQFF.

The chain employs TRBV5-4 and TRBJ2-1; weak D call: TRBD2 (7 bases). V lost 4 bases and J lost 5, with 19 bases in between. The CDR3 covers 16 residues. The germline CDR1 and CDR2 sequences are SGHNT and YYREEE (reference sequence). The CDR3: CASSPRKGGPHNEQFF. CDR3 coding DNA: TGTGCCAGCAGCCCCCGAAAGGGGGGGCCTCACAATGAGCAGTTCTTC.